The T cell receptor beta chain under discussion was sequenced for a study of blood T cell repertoires in COVID-19. This CDR3 comprises 13 residues. V shed 7 bases, J shed 7 bases, and the junction held 5 bases outside the gene matches. Looked up from germline, CDR1 is KGHSH and CDR2 is LQKENI. Measured with immunoSEQ multiplex PCR; TCRdb has only the in-frame clones, and not every one. The profile shows over 120,000 clones, over 80% of them singletons. This chain joins TRBV18 and TRBJ2-2, with TRBD2 identical over 8 bases. Sequencing was carried out using PBMCs or T cells enriched from blood (not recorded which). This receptor was obtained from a man in his 60s who had recovered from COVID-19. Written as DNA, the CDR3 is TGTGCCAGCTTTGGACTAGCCGGCGGGGAGCTGTTTTTT. Encoded protein: CASFGLAGGELFF.